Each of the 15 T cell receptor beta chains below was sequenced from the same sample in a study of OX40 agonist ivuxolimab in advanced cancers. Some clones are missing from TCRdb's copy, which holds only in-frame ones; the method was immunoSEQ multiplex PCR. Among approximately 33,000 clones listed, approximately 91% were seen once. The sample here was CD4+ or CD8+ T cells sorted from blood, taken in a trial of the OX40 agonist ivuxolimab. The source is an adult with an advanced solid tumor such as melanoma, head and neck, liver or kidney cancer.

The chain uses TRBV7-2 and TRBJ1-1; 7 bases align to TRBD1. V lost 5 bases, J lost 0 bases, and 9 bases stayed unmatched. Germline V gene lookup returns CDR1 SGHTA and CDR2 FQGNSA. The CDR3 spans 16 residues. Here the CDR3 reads CASSRGGGIMNTEAFF. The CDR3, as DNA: TGTGCCAGCAGCCGAGGGGGCGGGATTATGAACACTGAAGCTTTCTTT.

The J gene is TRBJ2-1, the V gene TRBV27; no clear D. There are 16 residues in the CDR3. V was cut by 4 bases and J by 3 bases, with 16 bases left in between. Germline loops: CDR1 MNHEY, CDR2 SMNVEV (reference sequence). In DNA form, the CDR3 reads TGTGCCAGCAGTTCTAACGGGCTAAGTGTCTACAATGAGCAGTTCTTC. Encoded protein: CASSSNGLSVYNEQFF.

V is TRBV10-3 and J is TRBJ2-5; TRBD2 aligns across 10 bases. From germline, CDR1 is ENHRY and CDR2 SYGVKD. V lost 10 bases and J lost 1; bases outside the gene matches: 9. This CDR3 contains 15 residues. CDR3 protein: CATRRTSGSQETQYF. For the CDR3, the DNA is TGTGCCACTAGGCGGACTAGCGGATCCCAAGAGACCCAGTACTTC.

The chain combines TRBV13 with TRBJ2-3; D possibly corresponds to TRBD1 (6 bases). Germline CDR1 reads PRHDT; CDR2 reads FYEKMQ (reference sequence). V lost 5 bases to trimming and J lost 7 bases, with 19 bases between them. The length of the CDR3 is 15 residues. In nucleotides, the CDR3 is TGTGCCAGCAGCCCAGGGACACTGACATTGAATACGCAGTATTTT. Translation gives CASSPGTLTLNTQYF.

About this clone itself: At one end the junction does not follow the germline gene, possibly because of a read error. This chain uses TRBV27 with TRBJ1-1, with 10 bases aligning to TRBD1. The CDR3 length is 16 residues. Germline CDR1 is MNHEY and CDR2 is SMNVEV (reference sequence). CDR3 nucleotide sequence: TGTGCCAGCAGTCCCGGGACAGGGGTCGGGAACACTGAAGCTTCCTTT. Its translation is CASSPGTGVGNTEASF.

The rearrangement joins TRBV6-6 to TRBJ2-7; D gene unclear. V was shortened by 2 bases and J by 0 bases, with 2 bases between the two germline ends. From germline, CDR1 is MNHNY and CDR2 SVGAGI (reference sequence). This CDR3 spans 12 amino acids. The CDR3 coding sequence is TGTGCCAGCAGTTACCCCTCCTACGAGCAGTACTTC. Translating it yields CASSYPSYEQYF.

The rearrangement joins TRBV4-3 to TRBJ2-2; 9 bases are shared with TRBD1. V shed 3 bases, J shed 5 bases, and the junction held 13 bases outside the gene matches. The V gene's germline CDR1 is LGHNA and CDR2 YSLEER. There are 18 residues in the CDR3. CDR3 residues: CASSHAGTGSMETGELFF. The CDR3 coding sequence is TGCGCCAGCAGCCACGCCGGGACAGGGTCGATGGAGACCGGGGAGCTGTTTTTT.

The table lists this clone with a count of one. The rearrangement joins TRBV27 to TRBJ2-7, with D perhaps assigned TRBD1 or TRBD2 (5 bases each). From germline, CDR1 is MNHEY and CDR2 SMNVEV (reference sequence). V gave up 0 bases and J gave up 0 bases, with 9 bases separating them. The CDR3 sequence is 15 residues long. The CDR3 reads CASSLSGGDSYEQYF. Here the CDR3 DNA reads TGTGCCAGCAGTTTATCTGGGGGAGACTCCTACGAGCAGTACTTC.

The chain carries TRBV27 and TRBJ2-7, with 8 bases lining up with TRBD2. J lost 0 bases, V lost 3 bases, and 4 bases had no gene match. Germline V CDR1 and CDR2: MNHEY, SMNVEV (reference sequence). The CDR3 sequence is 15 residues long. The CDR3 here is CASSFGSGNSYEQYF. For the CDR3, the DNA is TGTGCCAGCAGTTTTGGTAGCGGGAACTCCTACGAGCAGTACTTC.

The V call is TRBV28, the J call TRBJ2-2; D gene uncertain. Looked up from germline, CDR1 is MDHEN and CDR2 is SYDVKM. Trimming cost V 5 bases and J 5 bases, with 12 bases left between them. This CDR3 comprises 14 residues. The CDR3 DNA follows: TGTGCCAGCAGTCCGCCCGTGGAGACCGGGGAGCTGTTTTTT. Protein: CASSPPVETGELFF.

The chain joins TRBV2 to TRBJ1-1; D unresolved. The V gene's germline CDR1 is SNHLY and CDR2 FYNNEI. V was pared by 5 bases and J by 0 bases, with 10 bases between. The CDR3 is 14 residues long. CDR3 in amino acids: CASSLTTVNTEAFF. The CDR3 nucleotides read TGTGCCAGCAGTTTAACAACGGTGAACACTGAAGCTTTCTTT.

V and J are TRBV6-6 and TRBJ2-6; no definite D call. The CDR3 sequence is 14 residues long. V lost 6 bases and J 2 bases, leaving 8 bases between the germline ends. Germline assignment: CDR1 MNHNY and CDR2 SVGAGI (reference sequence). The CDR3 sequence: CASRAGPGANVLTF. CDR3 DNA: TGTGCCAGCAGAGCAGGACCTGGGGCCAACGTCCTGACTTTC.

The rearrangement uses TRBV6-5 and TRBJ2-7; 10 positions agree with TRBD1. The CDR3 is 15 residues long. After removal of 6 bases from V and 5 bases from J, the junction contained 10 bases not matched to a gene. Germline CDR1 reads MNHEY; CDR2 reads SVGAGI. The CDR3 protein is CASRTTGQGSHEQYF. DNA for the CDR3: TGTGCCAGCAGGACGACGGGACAGGGGAGCCACGAGCAGTACTTC.

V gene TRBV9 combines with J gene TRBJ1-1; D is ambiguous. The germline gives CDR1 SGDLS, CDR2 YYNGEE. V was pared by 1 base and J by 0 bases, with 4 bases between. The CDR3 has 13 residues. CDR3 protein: CASSVFVNTEAFF. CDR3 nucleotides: TGTGCCAGCAGCGTATTTGTGAACACTGAAGCTTTCTTT.

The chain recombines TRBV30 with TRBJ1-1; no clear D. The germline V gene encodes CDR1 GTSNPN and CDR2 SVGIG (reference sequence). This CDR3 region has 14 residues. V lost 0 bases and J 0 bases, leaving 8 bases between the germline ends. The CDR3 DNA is TGTGCCTGGAGTGTACAACCGATGAACACTGAAGCTTTCTTT. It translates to CAWSVQPMNTEAFF.